One sample yielded the 18 T cell receptor beta chains listed below, sequenced in a study of blood T cells in healthy people across ages. Using a J-beta primer mix together with a sample-barcoded 5' primer, a second PCR was run for about 6 to 12 cycles. TCRdb reprocessed the 5' RACE reads with MiXCR, giving one entry per CDR3 protein. This table holds roughly 1.7 million distinct CDR3 sequences, 30% to 40% found once. The sequenced sample was blood. The receptor set was obtained from a woman between 25 and 40 years old in good health.

The gene calls are TRBV7-8 and TRBJ2-3, with 7 positions matching TRBD2. The CDR3 length is 14 residues. The junction had 3 bases not matched to a gene; V was cut back by 1 base and J by 5 bases. In germline, CDR1 is SGHVS, CDR2 FQNEAQ. The CDR3 DNA reads TGTGCCAGCAGCTTAGAAGGCGGGAGAGATACGCAGTATTTT. Its translation is CASSLEGGRDTQYF.

CDR3 nucleotide sequence: TGTGCCAGCAGTTTAGGGGGGAGCCGGAACACCGGGGAGCTGTTTTTT. Its protein product is CASSLGGSRNTGELFF. This rearrangement joins TRBV12-3 or TRBV12-4 to TRBJ2-2, with D perhaps assigned TRBD1 or TRBD2 (5 bases each). This CDR3 has 16 residues. Trimming pared 1 base from V and 1 base from J, leaving 10 bases between.

V gene TRBV10-2 combines with J gene TRBJ2-7; D is possibly TRBD2 (6 bases). The CDR3 contains 15 residues. Germline values: CDR1 WSHSY, CDR2 SAAADI. The ends were cut back, 0 bases at V and 4 bases at J, with 13 bases in the middle. The CDR3 here is CASSESRDSYYEQYF. Here the CDR3 DNA reads TGCGCCAGCAGTGAGTCCCGGGACTCCTATTACGAGCAGTACTTC.

This clonotype was picked up a small number of times. The genes are TRBV2 and TRBJ1-5; tentatively, D is TRBD1 (6 bases). V was shortened by 1 base and J by 7 bases, with 8 bases between the two germline ends. CDR1 and CDR2 from the germline V gene are SNHLY and FYNNEI. The CDR3 extends over 13 amino acids. The CDR3 sequence is CASSEGRGQPQHF. Written as DNA, the CDR3 is TGTGCCAGCAGTGAAGGCAGGGGCCAGCCCCAGCATTTT.

The chain carries TRBV7-3 and TRBJ2-6; TRBD1 is a possible D gene (6 bases). The CDR3 consists of 17 residues. In germline, CDR1 is SGHTA, CDR2 FQGTGA. Trimming removed 2 bases from V and 0 bases from J, with 11 bases in between. DNA for the CDR3: TGTGCCAGCAGCTTAGGGACAATCTCCTCTGGGGCCAACGTCCTGACTTTC. Amino acids: CASSLGTISSGANVLTF. Complete variable domain (other parts from reference TRBV7-3 and TRBJ2-6): GAGVSQTPSNKVTEKGKYVELRCDPISGHTALYWYRQSLGQGPEFLIYFQGTGAADDSGLPNDRFFAVRPEGSVSTLKIQRTERGDSAVYLCASSLGTISSGANVLTFGAGSRLTVL.

As for this clonotype: One junction end does not reproduce the germline sequence, and a read error may be involved. The rearrangement uses TRBV5-6 and TRBJ2-5; TRBD2 aligns across 9 bases. There are 16 residues in the CDR3. The V gene's germline CDR1 is SGHDT and CDR2 YYEEEE. The CDR3 DNA reads as TGTGCCAACAGCCCATGGGGGCTAGCGGGACAAGAGACCCAGTACTTC. Translated: CANSPWGLAGQETQYF. Supplemented by reference TRBV5-6 and TRBJ2-5, the full variable domain reads DAGVTQSPTHLIKTRGQQVTLRCSPKSGHDTVSWYQQALGQGPQFIFQYYEEEERQRGNFPDRFSGHQFPNYSSELNVNALLLGDSALYLCANSPWGLAGQETQYFGPGTRLLVL.

This chain links TRBV7-8 with TRBJ2-7; 7 nucleotides line up with TRBD2. Germline V lookup: CDR1 SGHVS, CDR2 FQNEAQ. CDR3 length equals 16 residues. V gave up 1 base and J gave up 6 bases; unmatched junction bases: 12. The CDR3 DNA follows: TGTGCCAGCAGCTTAGGCTGGGGGGGGAAGACCTGCGAGCAGTACTTC. Protein product: CASSLGWGGKTCEQYF.

Notes on this clonotype: A read error may explain this, as a much larger clone is one base away. J is TRBJ2-3 and V is TRBV5-1, with D possibly being TRBD1 (5 bases). The germline V and J ends were trimmed by 1 base and 2 bases, with 17 bases remaining between them. This CDR3 has 17 amino acids. Germline-derived CDR1 and CDR2 are SGHRS and YFSETQ. CDR3 residues: CASSLFSRQWPTDTQYF. DNA of the CDR3: TGCGCCAGCAGCTTGTTTTCGCGACAGTGGCCCACAGATACGCAGTATTTT.

The chain joins TRBV27 to TRBJ1-1, with D uncertain. Germline-derived CDR1 and CDR2 are MNHEY and SMNVEV (reference sequence). The V gene lost 5 bases and the J gene lost 3 bases, with 19 bases spanning the gap. This CDR3 spans 16 amino acids. In DNA form, the CDR3 reads TGTGCCAGCAGTCCCCGGGAAGGGTCAGAGGACACTGAAGCTTTCTTT. Translated: CASSPREGSEDTEAFF.

The chain has TRBV27 and TRBJ2-3; D may be TRBD2 (5 bases). This CDR3 has 16 residues. The germline V and J ends were trimmed by 0 bases and 2 bases, with 12 bases remaining between them. CDR1 is MNHEY, CDR2 SMNVEV, per germline (reference sequence). CDR3 residues: CASSLSSGTFTDTQYF. CDR3 sequence (DNA): TGTGCCAGCAGTTTATCGAGCGGAACTTTCACAGATACGCAGTATTTT.

This clonotype turned up a few times. The CDR3 sequence: CASSLGAWDQPQHF. DNA of the CDR3: TGTGCCAGCAGCTTAGGGGCGTGGGATCAGCCCCAGCATTTT. The V call is TRBV7-6, the J call TRBJ1-5; D unresolved. V dropped 1 base and J dropped 5 bases, with 9 bases sitting between them. The CDR3 is 14 residues long. From germline, CDR1 is SGHVS and CDR2 FNYEAQ.

The sample holds a few counts of this clonotype. V and J are TRBV29-1 and TRBJ2-7; D might be TRBD1 (6 bases). The CDR3 spans 14 residues. Germline V gene lookup returns CDR1 SQVTM and CDR2 ANQGSEA. The CDR3, as DNA: TGCAGAGCAAGGGTTTCCGGCAGGGGCAACGAGCAGTACTTC. It translates to CRARVSGRGNEQYF.

The gene calls are TRBV18 and TRBJ1-2, with TRBD1 identical over 8 bases. Looked up from germline, CDR1 is KGHSH and CDR2 is LQKENI. CDR3 length: 16 residues. Trimming took 5 bases from V and 3 from J; bases not matched to a gene: 11. The CDR3 DNA is TGTGCCAGCTCAGTACTCCCAGGGGGCTTTGACTATGGCTACACCTTC. Translated, it gives CASSVLPGGFDYGYTF.

In this sample, this clonotype turned up a few times. The J gene is TRBJ2-5, the V gene TRBV2, with 10 bases matching TRBD1. The ends lost 10 bases at V and 2 bases at J; junction bases unmatched: 13. The CDR3 is made up of 16 amino acids. Germline V gene lookup returns CDR1 SNHLY and CDR2 FYNNEI. The CDR3 nucleotides are TGTGCCACCGCCGGGACAGGGGATTTGGGGCAAGAGACCCAGTACTTC. Protein product: CATAGTGDLGQETQYF.

In its sample, this clonotype was seen a few times. The chain uses TRBV5-1 and TRBJ2-7; TRBD1 agrees at 12 bases. The V gene's germline CDR1 is SGHRS and CDR2 YFSETQ. The CDR3 spans 14 residues. The J segment lost 7 bases and the V segment lost 4 bases, leaving 6 bases of the junction unmatched. In DNA form, the CDR3 reads TGCGCCAGCAGCGCCGGGACAGGGGGCGCGGAGCAGTACTTC. Its protein product is CASSAGTGGAEQYF.

With regard to this clonotype: The junction departs from the called germline gene at one end, perhaps through a read error. CDR3 nucleotide sequence: TGTGCCAGTAGTTTAATAGGGGCGATCGGAAACTATGGCTACACCTTC. This translates into CASSLIGAIGNYGYTF. V and J are TRBV27 and TRBJ1-2, with a tentative D call TRBD1 (5 bases). Looked up from germline, CDR1 is MNHEY and CDR2 is SMNVEV (reference sequence). The CDR3 is 16 amino acids.

The rearrangement joins TRBV29-1 to TRBJ1-2; no firm D call. V lost 6 bases to trimming and J lost 7 bases, with 15 bases between them. Germline-derived CDR1 and CDR2 are SQVTM and ANQGSEA. This CDR3 is built from 12 residues. Written as DNA, the CDR3 is TGCAGCGTCGCGGACCAGAGCGGTGGCTACACCTTC. Its translation is CSVADQSGGYTF.

This clonotype was recorded a few times. The rearrangement uses TRBV14 and TRBJ2-3; possible D gene TRBD1, 5 bases. This CDR3 is built from 14 residues. The germline V and J ends were trimmed by 5 bases and 6 bases, with 15 bases remaining between them. The germline gives CDR1 SGHDN, CDR2 FVKESK. As DNA, the CDR3 is TGTGCCAGCAGCACAGGCCTACCCGGGGATACGCAGTATTTT. This codes for CASSTGLPGDTQYF.